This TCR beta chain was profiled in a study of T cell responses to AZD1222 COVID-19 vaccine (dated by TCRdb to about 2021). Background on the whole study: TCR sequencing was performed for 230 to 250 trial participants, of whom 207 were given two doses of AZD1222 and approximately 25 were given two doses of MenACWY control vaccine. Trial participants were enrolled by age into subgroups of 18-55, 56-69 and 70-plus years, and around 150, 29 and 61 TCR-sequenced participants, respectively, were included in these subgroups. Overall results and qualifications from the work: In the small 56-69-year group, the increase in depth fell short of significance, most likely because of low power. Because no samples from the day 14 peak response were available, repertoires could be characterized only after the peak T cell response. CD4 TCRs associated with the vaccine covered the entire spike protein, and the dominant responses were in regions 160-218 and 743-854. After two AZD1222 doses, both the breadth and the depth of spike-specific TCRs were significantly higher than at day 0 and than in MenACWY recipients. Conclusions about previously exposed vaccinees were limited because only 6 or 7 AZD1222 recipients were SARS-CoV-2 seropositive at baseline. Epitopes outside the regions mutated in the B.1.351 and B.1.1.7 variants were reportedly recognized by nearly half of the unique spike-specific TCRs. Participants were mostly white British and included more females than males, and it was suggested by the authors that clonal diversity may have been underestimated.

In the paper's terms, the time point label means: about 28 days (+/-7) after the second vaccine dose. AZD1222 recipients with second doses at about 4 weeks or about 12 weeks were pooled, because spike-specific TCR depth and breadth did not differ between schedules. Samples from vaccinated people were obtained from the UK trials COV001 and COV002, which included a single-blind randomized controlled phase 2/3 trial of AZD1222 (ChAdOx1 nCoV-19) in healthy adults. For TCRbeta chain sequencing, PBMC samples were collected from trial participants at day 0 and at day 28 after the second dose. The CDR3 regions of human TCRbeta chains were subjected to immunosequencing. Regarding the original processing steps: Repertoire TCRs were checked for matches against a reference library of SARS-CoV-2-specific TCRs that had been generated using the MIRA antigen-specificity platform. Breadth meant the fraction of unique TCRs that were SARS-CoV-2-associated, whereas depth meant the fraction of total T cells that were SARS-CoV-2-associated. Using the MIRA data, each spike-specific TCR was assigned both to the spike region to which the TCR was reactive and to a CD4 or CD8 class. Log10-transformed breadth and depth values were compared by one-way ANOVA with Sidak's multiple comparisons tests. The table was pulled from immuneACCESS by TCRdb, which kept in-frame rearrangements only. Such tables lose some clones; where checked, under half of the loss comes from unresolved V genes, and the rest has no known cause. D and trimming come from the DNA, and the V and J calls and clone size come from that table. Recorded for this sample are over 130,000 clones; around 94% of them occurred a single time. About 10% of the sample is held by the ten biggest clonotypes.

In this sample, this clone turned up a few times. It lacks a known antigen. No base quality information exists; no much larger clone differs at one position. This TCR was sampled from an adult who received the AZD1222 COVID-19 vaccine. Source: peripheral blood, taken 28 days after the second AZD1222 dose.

In nucleotides, the sequence is TGTGCCAGCAAGGGACAGCAAAGAGATTGGTCTGGAAACACCATATATTTT. It encodes CASKGQQRDWSGNTIYF. Rearrangement joined TRBV21-1 to TRBJ1-3; the table names TRBD1, a call not compared with the DNA. TRBV21-1 is recorded as a pseudogene. The CDR3 sequence holds 17 residues, the cysteine and phenylalanine included. The read is trimmed to its CDR3 DNA, 51 bases read in frame from base 1.